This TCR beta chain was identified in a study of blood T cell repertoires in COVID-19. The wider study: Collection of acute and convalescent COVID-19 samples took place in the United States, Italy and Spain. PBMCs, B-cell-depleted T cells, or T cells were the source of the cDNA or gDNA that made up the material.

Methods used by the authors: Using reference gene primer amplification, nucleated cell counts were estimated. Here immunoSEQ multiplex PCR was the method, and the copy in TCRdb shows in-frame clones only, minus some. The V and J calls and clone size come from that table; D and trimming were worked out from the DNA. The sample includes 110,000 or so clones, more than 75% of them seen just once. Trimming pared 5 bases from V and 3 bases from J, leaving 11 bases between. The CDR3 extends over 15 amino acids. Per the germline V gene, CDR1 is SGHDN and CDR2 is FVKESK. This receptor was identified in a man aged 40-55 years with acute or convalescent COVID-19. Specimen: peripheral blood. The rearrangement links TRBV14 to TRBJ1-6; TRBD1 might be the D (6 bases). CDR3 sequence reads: CASSKWDNYNSPLHF. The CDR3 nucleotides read TGTGCCAGCAGCAAATGGGACAACTATAATTCACCCCTCCACTTT.